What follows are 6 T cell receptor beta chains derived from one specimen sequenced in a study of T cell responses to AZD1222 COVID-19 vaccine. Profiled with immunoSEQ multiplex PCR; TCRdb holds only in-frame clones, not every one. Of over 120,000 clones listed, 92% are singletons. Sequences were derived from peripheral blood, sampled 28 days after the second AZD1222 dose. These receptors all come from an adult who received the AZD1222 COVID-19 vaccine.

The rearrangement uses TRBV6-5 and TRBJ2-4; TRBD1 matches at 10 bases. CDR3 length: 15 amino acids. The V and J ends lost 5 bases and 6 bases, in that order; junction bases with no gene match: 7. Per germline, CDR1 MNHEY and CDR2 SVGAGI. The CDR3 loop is CASSLVTGGPNIQYF. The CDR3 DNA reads TGTGCCAGCAGTCTCGTGACAGGGGGCCCAAACATTCAGTACTTC.

The CDR3 sequence is CASSTNYRGRSPNQPQHF. In DNA form, the CDR3 reads TGTGCCAGCAGTACAAACTACCGGGGAAGATCGCCTAATCAGCCCCAGCATTTT. The chain joins TRBV6-2 or TRBV6-3 to TRBJ1-5; D unresolved. This CDR3 contains 18 residues. Trimming removed 5 bases at V and 4 bases at J, with 24 bases between. Germline V gene lookup returns CDR1 MNHEY and CDR2 SVGEGT.

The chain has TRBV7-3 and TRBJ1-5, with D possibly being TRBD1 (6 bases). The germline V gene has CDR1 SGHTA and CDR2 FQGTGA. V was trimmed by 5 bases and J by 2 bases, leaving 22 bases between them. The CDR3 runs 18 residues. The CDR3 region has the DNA TGTGCCAGCAGCACACTCCCCCGGGACACCCGGTGCAATCAGCCCCAGCATTTT. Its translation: CASSTLPRDTRCNQPQHF. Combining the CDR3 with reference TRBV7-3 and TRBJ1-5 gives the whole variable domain GAGVSQTPSNKVTEKGKYVELRCDPISGHTALYWYRQSLGQGPEFLIYFQGTGAADDSGLPNDRFFAVRPEGSVSTLKIQRTERGDSAVYLCASSTLPRDTRCNQPQHFGDGTRLSIL.

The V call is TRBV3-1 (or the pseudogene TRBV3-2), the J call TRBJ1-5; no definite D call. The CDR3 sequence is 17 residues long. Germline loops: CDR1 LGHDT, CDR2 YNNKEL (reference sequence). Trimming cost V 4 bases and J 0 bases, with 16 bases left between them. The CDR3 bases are TGTGCCAGCAGCCGGACCAAGGGCTCATATAGCAATCAGCCCCAGCATTTT. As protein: CASSRTKGSYSNQPQHF.

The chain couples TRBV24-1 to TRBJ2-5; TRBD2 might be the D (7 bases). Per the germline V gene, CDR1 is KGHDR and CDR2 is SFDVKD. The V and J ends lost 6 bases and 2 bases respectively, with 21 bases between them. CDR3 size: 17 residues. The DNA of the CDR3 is TGTGCCACCAGTCCACGGGGGGCCTCAATTATTCAAGAGACCCAGTACTTC. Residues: CATSPRGASIIQETQYF.

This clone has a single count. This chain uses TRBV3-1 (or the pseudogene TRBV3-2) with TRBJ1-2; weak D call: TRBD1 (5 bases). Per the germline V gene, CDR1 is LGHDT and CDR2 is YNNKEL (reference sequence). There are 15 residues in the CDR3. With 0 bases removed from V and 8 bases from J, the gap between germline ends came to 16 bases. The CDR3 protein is CASSQERRWGEGYTF. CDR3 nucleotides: TGTGCCAGCAGCCAAGAGAGAAGGTGGGGGGAAGGCTACACCTTC.